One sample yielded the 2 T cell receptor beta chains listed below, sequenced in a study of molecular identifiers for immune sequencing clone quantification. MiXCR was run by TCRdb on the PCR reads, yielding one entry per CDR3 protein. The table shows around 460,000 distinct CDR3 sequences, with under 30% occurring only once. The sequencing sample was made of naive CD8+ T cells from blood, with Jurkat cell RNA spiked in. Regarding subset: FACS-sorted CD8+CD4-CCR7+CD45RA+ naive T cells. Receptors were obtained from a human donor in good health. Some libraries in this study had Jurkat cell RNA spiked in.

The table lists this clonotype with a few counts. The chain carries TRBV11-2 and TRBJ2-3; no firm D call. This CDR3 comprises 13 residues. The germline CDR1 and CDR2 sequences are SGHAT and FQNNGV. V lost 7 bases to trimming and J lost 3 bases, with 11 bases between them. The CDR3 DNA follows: TGTGCCAGCATCCCAGAGAATACAGATACGCAGTATTTT. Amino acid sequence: CASIPENTDTQYF.

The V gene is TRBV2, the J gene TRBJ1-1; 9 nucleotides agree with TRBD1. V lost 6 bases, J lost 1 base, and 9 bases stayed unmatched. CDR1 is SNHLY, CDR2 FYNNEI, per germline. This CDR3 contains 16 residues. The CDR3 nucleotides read TGTGCCAGCAGCCAAACCGGGACAGGGAGGAACACTGAAGCTTTCTTT. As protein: CASSQTGTGRNTEAFF.